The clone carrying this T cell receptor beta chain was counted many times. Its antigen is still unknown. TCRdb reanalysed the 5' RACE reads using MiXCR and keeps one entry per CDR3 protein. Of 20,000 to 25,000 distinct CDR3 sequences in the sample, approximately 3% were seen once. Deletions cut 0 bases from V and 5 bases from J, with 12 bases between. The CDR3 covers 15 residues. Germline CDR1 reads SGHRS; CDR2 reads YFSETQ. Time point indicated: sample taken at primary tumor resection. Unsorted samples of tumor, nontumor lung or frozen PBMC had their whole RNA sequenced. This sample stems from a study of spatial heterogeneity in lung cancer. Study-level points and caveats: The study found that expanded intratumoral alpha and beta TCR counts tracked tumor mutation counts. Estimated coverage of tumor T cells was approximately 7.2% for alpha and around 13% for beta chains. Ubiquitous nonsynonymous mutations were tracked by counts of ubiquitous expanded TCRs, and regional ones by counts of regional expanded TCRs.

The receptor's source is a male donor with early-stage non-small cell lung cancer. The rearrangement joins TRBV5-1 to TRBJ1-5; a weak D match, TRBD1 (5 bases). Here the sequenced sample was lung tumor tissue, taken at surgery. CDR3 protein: CASSLGGRADQPQHF. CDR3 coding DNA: TGCGCCAGCAGCTTGGGGGGCAGGGCAGATCAGCCCCAGCATTTT. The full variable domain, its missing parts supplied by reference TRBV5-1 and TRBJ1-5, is KAGVTQTPRYLIKTRGQQVTLSCSPISGHRSVSWYQQTPGQGLQFLFEYFSETQRNKGNFPGRFSGRQFSNSRSEMNVSTLELGDSALYLCASSLGGRADQPQHFGDGTRLSIL.